Below, 12 T cell receptor beta chains from the same sample are listed, as sequenced in a study of CXCR3-negative and CXCR3-positive naive CD8 T cells. Through 5' RACE with UMI labels, the TRB cDNA libraries were prepared. For each CDR3 protein, TCRdb gives one entry from its re-call of the 5' RACE reads, without DNA. This repertoire includes under 150,000 distinct CDR3 sequences. These TCRs' antigens remain unknown. Findings of the study overall: CXCR3-positive naive cells had TRB CDR3s that were more hydrophobic than CXCR3-negative naive cells had.

Sequenced input: naive CXCR3+ CD8+ T cells from blood. Subset reported: CD45RO-CCR7+CD27+CD95- naive CD8+ T cells expressing CXCR3 (TNR3+). The source is a human donor in good health. Some clones in this sample may be carry-over from other donors' samples.

The chain carries TRBV25-1 and TRBJ2-7; the D gene TCRdb calls, TRBD1, cannot be checked with no DNA. Germline-derived CDR1 and CDR2 are MGHDK and SYGVNS. The length of the CDR3 is 12 residues. Here the CDR3 reads CASGGNIYERYF.

The chain couples TRBV5-4 to TRBJ2-3; TCRdb outputs TRBD2, but without DNA this stays unchecked. The germline V gene encodes CDR1 SGHNT and CDR2 YYREEE (reference sequence). This CDR3 contains 16 residues. CDR3 amino acids: CASSFAAGGGTDTQYF.

The CDR3 spells CASSQDDRGTEAFF. The J gene is TRBJ1-1, the V gene TRBV4-1. In germline, CDR1 is MGHRA, CDR2 YSYEKL. This CDR3 comprises 14 residues.

The genes are TRBV25-1 and TRBJ2-1; no DNA is available, so the TRBD1 call from TCRdb remains unchecked. CDR3 length equals 13 residues. CDR1 and CDR2 (germline): MGHDK, SYGVNS. This CDR3 reads CASTWGGSNEQFF.

This chain connects TRBV4-3 to TRBJ2-7; the D call from TCRdb, TRBD1, cannot be confirmed without DNA. Germline V gives CDR1 LGHNA, CDR2 YSLEER. The CDR3 loop spans 15 amino acids. CDR3 region: CASSQETDIAYEQYF.

This rearrangement joins TRBV5-1 to TRBJ1-1. The CDR3 extends over 14 amino acids. CDR1 and CDR2 (germline): SGHRS, YFSETQ. The CDR3 reads CDSSEEGPNTEAFF. Together with reference TRBV5-1 and TRBJ1-1, the CDR3 gives the full variable domain: KAGVTQTPRYLIKTRGQQVTLSCSPISGHRSVSWYQQTPGQGLQFLFEYFSETQRNKGNFPGRFSGRQFSNSRSEMNVSTLELGDSALYLCDSSEEGPNTEAFFGQGTRLTVV.

This rearrangement joins TRBV23-1 to TRBJ2-7. TRBV23-1 is sorted into the ORF group, with uncertain function. There are 14 residues in the CDR3. This chain's CDR3 is CASSRGRGSYEQYF.

The rearrangement uses TRBV6-5 and TRBJ2-2; TCRdb's D call of TRBD1 is untestable without DNA. This CDR3 region has 12 residues. The V gene's germline CDR1 is MNHEY and CDR2 SVGAGI. This chain's CDR3 is CASTQGAGELFF.

The chain couples TRBV20-1 to TRBJ2-1. The CDR3 is 13 amino acids. Per the germline V gene, CDR1 is DFQATT and CDR2 is SNEGSKA (reference sequence). The CDR3 sequence is CSAREVSYNELFF.

This chain joins TRBV19 and TRBJ2-4; TCRdb returns TRBD1, unconfirmable since there is no DNA. This CDR3 is 16 amino acids long. Germline CDR1 is LNHDA and CDR2 is SQIVND (reference sequence). CDR3 amino acids: CASSISLWDSDYIQYF.

J is TRBJ2-7 and V is TRBV25-1; TCRdb proposes TRBD1, but this gene call is untestable without DNA. The CDR3 spans 15 residues. The germline V gene has CDR1 MGHDK and CDR2 SYGVNS. The CDR3 sequence is CASSETRGYSYEQYF.

V is TRBV9 and J is TRBJ2-3. Germline-derived CDR1 and CDR2 are SGDLS and YYNGEE. This CDR3 spans 14 amino acids. The CDR3 sequence is CASSVGSRTDTQYF.